These 11 T cell receptor beta chains originate from one sample sequenced in a study of shared clonotypes between healthy human individuals. In the naive CD8 group, cells lacked CD45RO and were positively selected for CCR7, so terminally differentiated effector memory CD45RA+ cells were left out. This table comes from immunoSEQ multiplex PCR, and its TCRdb copy is limited to in-frame clones, with some not included. The data contain around 2.1 million clones, about 92% of them seen just once; the ten biggest clones take up about 1.5%. Input material: naive CD8+ T cells from PBMCs. The source is a man between 18 and 35 years old in good health. Some clones in this sample may be carry-over from other donors' samples.

A few counts support this clone. The identical CDR3 is also encoded by other nucleotide sequences in the sample. J is TRBJ2-2 and V is TRBV27; D is ambiguous. The CDR3 is made up of 12 amino acids. Trimming pared 2 bases from V and 4 bases from J, leaving 2 bases between. Germline CDR1 and CDR2: MNHEY and SMNVEV (reference sequence). CDR3: CASSLPTGELFF. The CDR3 DNA follows: TGTGCCAGCAGTTTACCCACCGGGGAGCTGTTTTTT.

This clone appeared a single time. The sample carries other DNA sequences with the same CDR3. This chain links TRBV4-1 with TRBJ1-4; D gene ambiguous. V lost 0 bases and J lost 7, with 0 bases in between. Per the germline V gene, CDR1 is MGHRA and CDR2 is YSYEKL. The CDR3 sequence is 11 residues long. The CDR3 nucleotides are TGCGCCAGCAGCCAAGATGAAAAACTGTTTTTT. It codes for CASSQDEKLFF.

This CDR3 is CASSPPTPPPEAFF. The CDR3 coding sequence is TGTGCCAGCAGCCCACCGACACCACCGCCTGAAGCTTTCTTT. V and J are TRBV7-6 and TRBJ1-1, with D uncertain. The CDR3 consists of 14 residues. Germline V gene lookup returns CDR1 SGHVS and CDR2 FNYEAQ. With 5 bases removed from V and 6 bases from J, the gap between germline ends came to 16 bases.

The chain joins TRBV29-1 to TRBJ2-7; 11 nucleotides line up with TRBD2. Germline V gives CDR1 SQVTM, CDR2 ANQGSEA. This CDR3 comprises 16 residues. J was trimmed by 1 base and V by 4 bases; bases with no gene match: 9. The CDR3 spells CSVGTSGSGLSYEQYF. In DNA, the CDR3 is TGCAGCGTTGGGACTAGCGGGTCGGGTTTGTCCTACGAGCAGTACTTC.

This chain joins TRBV9 and TRBJ2-7, with D possibly matching TRBD1 (5 bases). Looked up from germline, CDR1 is SGDLS and CDR2 is YYNGEE. The CDR3 has 18 residues. Trimming shortened V by 2 bases and J by 3 bases, and 24 bases separated the two germline ends. DNA for the CDR3: TGTGCCAGCAGCGTTAGCCCCACAACACAGGATAAATTCTACGAGCAGTACTTC. The encoded protein is CASSVSPTTQDKFYEQYF.

J is TRBJ2-1 and V is TRBV9, with D perhaps TRBD1 (5 bases). From germline, CDR1 is SGDLS and CDR2 YYNGEE. The CDR3 has 12 amino acids. With 4 bases removed from V and 9 bases from J, the gap between germline ends came to 11 bases. This CDR3 reads CASSLPQGEQFF. The CDR3 bases are TGTGCCAGCAGCTTGCCGCAGGGTGAGCAGTTCTTC. Combining the CDR3 with reference TRBV9 and TRBJ2-1 gives the whole variable domain DSGVTQTPKHLITATGQRVTLRCSPRSGDLSVYWYQQSLDQGLQFLIQYYNGEERAKGNILERFSAQQFPDLHSELNLSSLELGDSALYFCASSLPQGEQFFGPGTRLTVL.

The chain has TRBV29-1 and TRBJ2-1; weak D call: TRBD2 (6 bases). The V end lost 2 bases, the J end lost 2 bases, and 10 bases lay between the germline ends. The CDR3 consists of 14 residues. The germline V gene has CDR1 SQVTM and CDR2 ANQGSEA. CDR3 bases: TGCAGCGTTGAATGGCCTAGCGCCTACAATGAGCAGTTCTTC. Residues: CSVEWPSAYNEQFF.

The V gene is TRBV7-9, the J gene TRBJ1-1; D unclear. Deletions cut 11 bases from V and 1 base from J, with 14 bases between. From germline, CDR1 is SEHNR and CDR2 FQNEAQ (reference sequence). The CDR3 spans 13 residues. The DNA of the CDR3 is TGTGCCGGAGGTGGGATCCCGAACACTGAAGCTTTCTTT. It encodes CAGGGIPNTEAFF.

The genes are TRBV28 and TRBJ2-7; D is unclear. The CDR3 runs 13 residues. V lost 2 bases, J lost 2 bases, and 7 bases lay in between. The germline gives CDR1 MDHEN, CDR2 SYDVKM. The CDR3 loop reads CASSLQPTYEQYF. DNA for the CDR3: TGTGCCAGCAGTTTACAGCCAACCTACGAGCAGTACTTC.

V is TRBV28 and J is TRBJ2-5; the D is unclear. Germline values: CDR1 MDHEN, CDR2 SYDVKM. The CDR3 has 13 amino acids. The germline V and J ends were trimmed by 4 bases and 3 bases, with 9 bases remaining between them. CDR3 DNA: TGTGCCAGCAGTTCCAGATCCGAAGAGACCCAGTACTTC. Its protein is CASSSRSEETQYF. The full variable domain, in which reference TRBV28 and TRBJ2-5 provide the parts outside the CDR3, is DVKVTQSSRYLVKRTGEKVFLECVQDMDHENMFWYRQDPGLGLRLIYFSYDVKMKEKGDIPEGYSVSREKKERFSLILESASTNQTSMYLCASSSRSEETQYFGPGTRLLVL.

The chain employs TRBV30 and TRBJ2-5; D possibly corresponds to TRBD2 (5 bases). The V gene lost 5 bases and the J gene lost 2 bases, with 6 bases spanning the gap. CDR1 GTSNPN and CDR2 SVGIG come from the germline V gene (reference sequence). The CDR3 contains 11 residues. CDR3 protein: CAWGGQETQYF. CDR3 DNA sequence: TGTGCCTGGGGAGGACAAGAGACCCAGTACTTC.